This T cell receptor (beta chain) was sequenced during a study of blood T cell repertoires in COVID-19. Whole-study context: In each case, the material was cDNA or gDNA derived from T cells, B-cell-depleted T cells, or PBMCs.

This CDR3 comprises 16 residues. V lost 6 bases to trimming and J lost 0 bases, with 15 bases between them. Looked up from germline, CDR1 is MNHNY and CDR2 is SVGAGI (reference sequence). Assay: immunoSEQ multiplex PCR; the TCRdb copy retains only in-frame clones and omits some. The sample lists about 670,000 clones; 85% to 90% were seen once. Sequenced sample: peripheral blood. The receptor comes from a woman younger than 35 with acute or convalescent COVID-19. This sequence joins TRBV6-6 and TRBJ1-3, with D tentatively TRBD1 (6 bases). The CDR3: CASSLDRPFSGNTIYF. The CDR3 DNA reads TGTGCCAGCAGCTTGGACAGACCCTTCTCTGGAAACACCATATATTTT.